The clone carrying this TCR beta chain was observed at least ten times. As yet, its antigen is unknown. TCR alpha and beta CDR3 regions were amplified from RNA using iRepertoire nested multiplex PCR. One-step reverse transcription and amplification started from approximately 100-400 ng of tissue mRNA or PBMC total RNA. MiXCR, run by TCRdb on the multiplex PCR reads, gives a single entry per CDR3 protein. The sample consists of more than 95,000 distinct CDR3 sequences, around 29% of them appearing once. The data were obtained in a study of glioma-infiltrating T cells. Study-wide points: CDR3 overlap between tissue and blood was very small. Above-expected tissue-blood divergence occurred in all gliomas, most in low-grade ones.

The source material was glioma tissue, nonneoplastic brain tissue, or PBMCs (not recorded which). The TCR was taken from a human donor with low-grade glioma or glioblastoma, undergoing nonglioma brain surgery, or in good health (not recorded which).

This chain's CDR3 is CATSGTAGGGDTQYF. CDR3 nucleotide sequence: TGTGCCACCAGTGGAACCGCGGGGGGCGGAGATACGCAGTATTTT. V usage is TRBV24-1 and J usage is TRBJ2-3; 8 nucleotides match TRBD2. This CDR3 comprises 15 residues. Germline CDR1 and CDR2: KGHDR and SFDVKD. V trimming: 5 bases; J trimming: 5 bases; junction bases outside the gene matches: 8.